Presented here are 2 T cell receptor beta chains from one specimen sequenced in a study of blood T cell repertoires in COVID-19. Using immunoSEQ multiplex PCR, the repertoire was profiled, and TCRdb retains in-frame clones only, with some absent. Of fewer than 130,000 clones listed, roughly 82% are singletons. The sample was peripheral blood. The receptors here all came from an older woman with acute or convalescent COVID-19.

This sequence joins TRBV28 and TRBJ1-2; unclear D gene. Germline V gene lookup returns CDR1 MDHEN and CDR2 SYDVKM. The CDR3 spans 12 residues. V lost 3 bases and J lost 4, with 6 bases in between. The DNA of the CDR3 is TGTGCCAGCAGTTTTACAGCCTATGGCTACACCTTC. It specifies CASSFTAYGYTF.

Here the CDR3 reads CSVEAGAGENIQYF. The CDR3 DNA follows: TGCAGCGTTGAAGCTGGAGCAGGGGAAAACATTCAGTACTTC. V and J are TRBV29-1 and TRBJ2-4; D might be TRBD1 (6 bases). V was shortened by 1 base and J by 5 bases, with 12 bases between the two germline ends. CDR1 is SQVTM and CDR2 is ANQGSEA in the germline V gene. The CDR3 is 14 amino acids.